The 13 T cell receptor beta chains in this list originate from one sample, sequenced in a study of Ad26.COV2.S vaccination and SARS-CoV-2 variants. Treatment indicated: roughly 19 received Ad26.COV2.S at low or high dose, single or two shots; five or six received placebo; per-sample allocation not given. Samples came from day 63 after the first vaccine or placebo injection. The method was immunoSEQ multiplex PCR; TCRdb's version includes in-frame clones alone and lacks a portion of them. The sample lists approximately 450,000 clones, 75% to 95% occurring once. Here the sequenced sample was peripheral blood, taken in a trial of Ad26.COV2.S vaccine versus placebo. These receptors came from a person aged 18-65 years who received the Ad26.COV2.S COVID-19 vaccine or a placebo.

This sequence joins TRBV9 and TRBJ2-1; unclear D gene. The CDR3 contains 15 residues. Per the germline V gene, CDR1 is SGDLS and CDR2 is YYNGEE. The V end was cut by 0 bases, the J end by 4 bases, with 11 bases between. For the CDR3, the DNA is TGTGCCAGCAGCGTAGAACCCCTCGATTACAATGAGCAGTTCTTC. As protein: CASSVEPLDYNEQFF.

This CDR3 is CASGLFSYYGYTF. CDR3 nucleotide sequence: TGTGCTAGTGGTTTGTTCAGTTACTATGGCTACACCTTC. The chain links TRBV12-5 to TRBJ1-2; D call uncertain. CDR3 length: 13 amino acids. V was pared by 2 bases and J by 3 bases, with 7 bases between. Germline-derived CDR1 and CDR2 are LGHNT and FRNRAP.

The chain has TRBV4-3 and TRBJ1-1; D perhaps matches TRBD1 (5 bases). Germline CDR1 reads LGHNA; CDR2 reads YSLEER. V was clipped by 0 bases and J by 3 bases, with 11 bases between them. CDR3 length: 15 residues. This CDR3 reads CASSQDWGGYTEAFF. In nucleotides, the CDR3 is TGCGCCAGCAGCCAAGATTGGGGGGGGTACACTGAAGCTTTCTTT.

The rearrangement uses TRBV10-1 and TRBJ2-3; 7 positions match TRBD2. V gave up 0 bases and J gave up 0 bases; unmatched junction bases: 9. The CDR3 is made up of 18 amino acids. Per germline, CDR1 WNHNN and CDR2 SYGVQD (reference sequence). The CDR3 DNA reads as TGCGCCAGCAGTGAGTCGCTCCTAGCGGCCCTTAGCACAGATACGCAGTATTTT. Protein product: CASSESLLAALSTDTQYF.

The chain combines TRBV19 with TRBJ1-2; D is unclear. Per germline, CDR1 LNHDA and CDR2 SQIVND (reference sequence). This CDR3 is 15 amino acids long. V lost 1 base to trimming and J lost 2 bases, with 11 bases between them. The CDR3 nucleotides read TGTGCCAGTAGTATAGGTGAAGCACTCAACTATGGCTACACCTTC. Translation gives CASSIGEALNYGYTF.

J is TRBJ2-7 and V is TRBV15; 8 bases map to TRBD2. With 5 bases clipped from V and 7 bases from J, the junction kept 13 bases outside the gene matches. Germline CDR1 and CDR2: LNHNV and YYDKDF (reference sequence). This CDR3 is 15 amino acids long. The CDR3 region is CATSPLWQGGGEQYF. The CDR3 DNA reads TGTGCCACCAGCCCCCTTTGGCAGGGCGGGGGGGAGCAGTACTTC.

The V gene is TRBV5-4, the J gene TRBJ1-6; D is perhaps TRBD1 (5 bases). The CDR3 length is 15 residues. Trimming removed 6 bases at V and 5 bases at J, with 15 bases between. The germline CDR1 and CDR2 sequences are SGHNT and YYREEE (reference sequence). Here the CDR3 reads CASKLEGTHNSPLHF. CDR3 in DNA: TGTGCCAGCAAGCTCGAGGGGACCCATAATTCACCCCTCCACTTT.

The chain links TRBV12-3 or TRBV12-4 to TRBJ2-5, with D tentatively TRBD2 (6 bases). The CDR3 extends over 13 amino acids. The germline V and J ends were trimmed by 3 bases and 5 bases, with 10 bases remaining between them. This CDR3 is CASSLEGRETQYF. The CDR3 coding sequence is TGTGCCAGCAGTTTGGAAGGGAGGGAGACCCAGTACTTC.

This rearrangement joins TRBV18 to TRBJ2-1; the D gene is possibly TRBD2 (5 bases). V was trimmed by 4 bases and J by 10 bases, leaving 20 bases between them. From germline, CDR1 is KGHSH and CDR2 LQKENI. CDR3 size: 15 residues. CDR3 nucleotides: TGTGCCAGCTCACAGACTACCCGGCAGCGAGGGGAGCAGTTCTTC. Translation gives CASSQTTRQRGEQFF.

This sequence joins TRBV9 and TRBJ2-3; 8 bases match TRBD2. The J segment lost 9 bases and the V segment lost 4 bases, leaving 10 bases of the junction unmatched. Germline values: CDR1 SGDLS, CDR2 YYNGEE. The CDR3 runs to 14 residues. CDR3 region: CASSPGLAHPTQYF. The CDR3 DNA sequence: TGTGCCAGCAGCCCTGGACTAGCTCACCCGACGCAGTATTTT. The full variable domain, completed using reference TRBV9 and TRBJ2-3, is DSGVTQTPKHLITATGQRVTLRCSPRSGDLSVYWYQQSLDQGLQFLIQYYNGEERAKGNILERFSAQQFPDLHSELNLSSLELGDSALYFCASSPGLAHPTQYFGPGTRLTVL.

Note on this clone: The junction and the germline gene differ at one end; a read error may be behind it. V gene TRBV30 combines with J gene TRBJ1-6, with 10 bases fitting TRBD1. CDR3 size: 13 residues. Germline V gene lookup returns CDR1 GTSNPN and CDR2 SVGIG (reference sequence). The CDR3 sequence is CAGRGTGVSPLHF. CDR3 DNA sequence: TGTGCCGGGAGGGGGACAGGGGTTTCACCCCTCCACTTT.

The rearrangement links TRBV18 to TRBJ2-3; the D gene could be TRBD1 or TRBD2 (5 bases each). CDR3 length equals 16 residues. V lost 2 bases and J 6 bases, leaving 18 bases between the germline ends. The germline gives CDR1 KGHSH, CDR2 LQKENI. The CDR3 protein is CASSPSGTPIPDTQYF. The DNA of the CDR3 is TGTGCCAGCTCACCATCCGGGACGCCAATACCCGATACGCAGTATTTT.

The V and J genes are TRBV7-9 and TRBJ2-3, with a possible D match to TRBD2 (6 bases). This CDR3 spans 16 amino acids. CDR1 and CDR2 (germline): SEHNR, FQNEAQ (reference sequence). Trimming left V 1 base short and J 0 bases short, with 11 bases between. In DNA, the CDR3 is TGTGCCAGCAGCTTAGTGGCGAGCGGGAGCACAGATACGCAGTATTTT. Its translation: CASSLVASGSTDTQYF. Using reference TRBV7-9 and TRBJ2-3 for the parts outside the CDR3, the full variable domain is DTGVSQNPRHKITKRGQNVTFRCDPISEHNRLYWYRQTLGQGPEFLTYFQNEAQLEKSRLLSDRFSAERPKGSFSTLEIQRTEQGDSAMYLCASSLVASGSTDTQYFGPGTRLTVL.